The clone carrying this T cell receptor (beta chain) came up once. V lost 5 bases to trimming and J lost 1 base, with 10 bases between them. The CDR3 runs to 14 residues. Germline-derived CDR1 and CDR2 are MGHDK and SYGVNS. Using immunoSEQ multiplex PCR, the repertoire was profiled, and TCRdb retains in-frame clones only, with some absent. The data show 85,000 to 130,000 clones, 90% to 95% seen once. These data are taken from a study of blood T cell repertoires in COVID-19. At the level of the study: Researchers got acute and convalescent COVID-19 samples from the United States, Italy and Spain.

The receptor was isolated from a man in his 60s with acute or convalescent COVID-19. The gene calls are TRBV25-1 and TRBJ2-3; unclear D gene. Source material: peripheral blood. CDR3 DNA sequence: TGTGCCAGCAGTACAGCCTCGGGCACAGATACGCAGTATTTT. It specifies CASSTASGTDTQYF.